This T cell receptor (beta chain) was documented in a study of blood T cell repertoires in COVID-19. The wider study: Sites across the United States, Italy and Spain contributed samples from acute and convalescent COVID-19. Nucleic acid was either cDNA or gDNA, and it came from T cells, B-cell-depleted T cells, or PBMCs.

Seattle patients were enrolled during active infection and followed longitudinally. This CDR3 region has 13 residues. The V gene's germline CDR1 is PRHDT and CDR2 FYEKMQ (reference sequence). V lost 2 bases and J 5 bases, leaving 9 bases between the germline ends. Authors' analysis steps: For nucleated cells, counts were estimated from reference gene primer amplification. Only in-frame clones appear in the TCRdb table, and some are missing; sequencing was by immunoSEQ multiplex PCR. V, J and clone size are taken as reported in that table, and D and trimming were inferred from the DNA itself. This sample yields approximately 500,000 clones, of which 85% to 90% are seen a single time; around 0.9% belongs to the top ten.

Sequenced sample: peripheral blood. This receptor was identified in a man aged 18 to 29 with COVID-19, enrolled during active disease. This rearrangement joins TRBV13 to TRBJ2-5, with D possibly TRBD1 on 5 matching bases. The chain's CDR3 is CASSLQGHETQYF. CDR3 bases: TGTGCCAGCAGCTTACAGGGTCACGAGACCCAGTACTTC. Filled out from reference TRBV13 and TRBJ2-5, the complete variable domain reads AAGVIQSPRHLIKEKRETATLKCYPIPRHDTVYWYQQGPGQDPQFLISFYEKMQSDKGSIPDRFSAQQFSDYHSELNMSSLELGDSALYFCASSLQGHETQYFGPGTRLLVL.